Reported below is one T cell receptor beta chain. The data were taken from a study of T cells in Graves' hyperthyroidism and ophthalmopathy. Researchers took RNA transcripts and amplified the TCR beta CDR3 regions from them. The HTBI set primed first-round TCR CDR3 RT-PCR. One entry per CDR3 protein results from TCRdb running MiXCR on the multiplex PCR reads. The sample yields roughly 100,000 distinct CDR3 sequences, 40% to 50% seen once. J gave up 2 bases and V 8 bases, and 11 bases lay outside the gene matches. Germline-derived CDR1 and CDR2 are MNHEY and SVGAGI. This CDR3 spans 15 amino acids. Graves' hyperthyroidism was deemed stable given no ophthalmopathy progression within 18 months.

Sequencing was done on a sample of blood. The rearrangement links TRBV6-5 to TRBJ1-2, with 7 bases identical to TRBD1. The source of this sequence is a man aged 40-55 years with Graves' hyperthyroidism. CDR3 sequence (DNA): TGTGCCAGCCGACGATGGGACAGTGAAAACTATGGCTACACCTTC. It codes for CASRRWDSENYGYTF.